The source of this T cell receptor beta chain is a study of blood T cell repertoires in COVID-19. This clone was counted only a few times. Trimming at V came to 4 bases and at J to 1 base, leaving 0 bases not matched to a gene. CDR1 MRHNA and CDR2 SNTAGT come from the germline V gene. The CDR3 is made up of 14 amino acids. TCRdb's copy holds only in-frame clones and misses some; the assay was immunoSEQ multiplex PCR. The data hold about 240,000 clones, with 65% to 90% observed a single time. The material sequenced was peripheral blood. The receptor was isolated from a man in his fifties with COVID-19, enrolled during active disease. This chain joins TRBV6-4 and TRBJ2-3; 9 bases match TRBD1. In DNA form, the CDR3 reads TGTGCCAGCAGTGGGACAGGGGGCACAGATACGCAGTATTTT. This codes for CASSGTGGTDTQYF.